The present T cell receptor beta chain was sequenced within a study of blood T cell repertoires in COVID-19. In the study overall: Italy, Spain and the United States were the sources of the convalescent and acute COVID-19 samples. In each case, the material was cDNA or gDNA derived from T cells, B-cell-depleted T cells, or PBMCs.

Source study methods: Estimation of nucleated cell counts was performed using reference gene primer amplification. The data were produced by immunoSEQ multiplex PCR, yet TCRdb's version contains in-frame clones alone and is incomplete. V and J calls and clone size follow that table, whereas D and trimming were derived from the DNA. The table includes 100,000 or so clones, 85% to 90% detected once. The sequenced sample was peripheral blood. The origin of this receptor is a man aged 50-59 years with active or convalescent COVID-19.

CDR3 DNA: TGCGCCAGCACCACAGGACGCGGCACTGAAGCTTTCTTT. Residues: CASTTGRGTEAFF. The V call is TRBV10-1, the J call TRBJ1-1, with D tentatively TRBD1 (5 bases). Per germline, CDR1 WNHNN and CDR2 SYGVQD (reference sequence). V was shortened by 7 bases and J by 4 bases, with 13 bases between the two germline ends. The CDR3 totals 13 residues.